The sequence of this T cell receptor beta chain was determined in a study of identical twins. Germline trimming cut 4 bases from V and 12 bases from J; bases unmatched to any gene: 8. This CDR3 spans 12 amino acids. Many counts were recorded for this clonotype. In TCRdb, the 5' RACE reads were re-called with MiXCR into one record per CDR3 protein. The sample has approximately 620,000 distinct CDR3 sequences, about 9.4% seen once. The same data also contributed to another study, on yellow fever vaccine responses in identical twins.

The rearrangement uses TRBV12-3 or TRBV12-4 and TRBJ2-7; 8 bases match TRBD2. Sequenced input: PBMCs. This clonotype was obtained from a woman aged 18-35 years in good health. CDR3 protein: CASSSDGGVAYF. Written as DNA, the CDR3 is TGTGCCAGCAGTTCCGACGGGGGGGTCGCGTACTTC.